The rows below give T cell receptor beta chains drawn from one sample of a study of T cell repertoires in cytomegalovirus infection. A single record per CDR3 protein comes from TCRdb applying MiXCR to the reads. The sample lists 650,000 to 850,000 distinct CDR3 sequences, about 27% seen once, with about an eighth in the top ten. For these receptors, no antigen is known. The source material was cultured CD8+ T cells from PBMCs, sampled from culture after CMV antigen stimulation. The receptors stem from a human donor in good health (CMV status not recorded). Some clones in this sample may be carry-over from other donors' samples. Each CDR3 is given with its conserved first and last residue. D genes are given only for firm matches. A clone size is listed for some rows: how often the clone was seen (once, few, many), or a class if it is expanded.

V gene	D gene	clone size	J gene	CDR3 protein	CDR3 DNA
TRBV13	.	.	TRBJ1-4	CASSLRLGGEKLFF	TGTGCCAGCAGCTTAAGACTTGGAGGTGAAAAACTGTTTTTT
TRBV4-2	TRBD1	.	TRBJ1-4	CASSDGQGRNEKLFF	TGTGCCAGCAGCGACGGACAGGGCCGGAATGAAAAACTGTTTTTT
TRBV19	.	few	TRBJ1-2	CASSIGAADGYTF	TGTGCCAGTAGTATAGGGGCAGCCGATGGCTACACCTTC
TRBV5-4	.	.	TRBJ2-3	CASSLGFPSTDTQYF	TGTGCCAGCAGCTTAGGTTTTCCTAGCACAGATACGCAGTATTTT
TRBV5-5	.	few	TRBJ2-6	CASSPLGPASGANVLTF	TGTGCCAGCAGCCCTCTTGGACCTGCCTCTGGGGCCAACGTCCTGACTTTC
TRBV6-1	TRBD1	.	TRBJ2-1	CASRGTDSYNEQFF	TGTGCCAGCAGGGGGACAGACTCCTACAATGAGCAGTTCTTC
TRBV24-1	.	few	TRBJ2-2	CATSEPSNTGELFF	TGTGCCACCAGTGAGCCTAGCAACACCGGGGAGCTGTTTTTT
TRBV5-4	.	.	TRBJ1-2	CASSSAFKGNGYTF	TGTGCCAGCAGCTCGGCTTTCAAGGGGAATGGCTACACCTTC
TRBV7-9	TRBD1	many	TRBJ2-1	CASSLSGTGGGNEQFF	TGTGCCAGCAGCTTAAGCGGGACAGGGGGCGGGAATGAGCAGTTCTTC
TRBV7-6	.	.	TRBJ2-3	CASSLVLSSGSRVDTQYF	TGTGCCAGCAGCTTAGTCCTTAGCTCCGGGAGTAGGGTAGATACGCAGTATTTT
TRBV7-6	.	many	TRBJ2-1	CASSFLKNAWRGGLDYNEQFF	TGTGCCAGCAGCTTCCTAAAGAACGCTTGGAGGGGGGGCCTAGACTACAATGAGCAGTTCTTC
TRBV6-1	.	few	TRBJ1-1	CASSERQRTEAFF	TGTGCCAGCAGTGAAAGACAGAGAACTGAAGCTTTCTTT
TRBV7-8	TRBD1	many	TRBJ2-1	CASRDRVYNEQFF	TGTGCCAGCAGGGACAGGGTTTACAATGAGCAGTTCTTC
TRBV12-3/TRBV12-4	.	.	TRBJ1-1	CASSYGRGNTEAFF	TGTGCCAGCAGCTATGGGCGTGGGAACACTGAAGCTTTCTTT
TRBV7-9	.	few	TRBJ1-2	CASRETENYGYTF	TGTGCCAGCCGAGAGACAGAGAACTATGGCTACACCTTC
TRBV7-9	.	.	TRBJ1-6	CTSSLGRDNSPLHF	TGTACCAGCAGCTTAGGGAGGGACAATTCACCCCTCCACTTT
TRBV7-8	TRBD2	many	TRBJ2-5	CASSINRRGALRETQYF	TGTGCCAGCAGCATAAATCGGCGGGGGGCCCTACGTGAGACCCAGTACTTC
TRBV19	.	.	TRBJ2-1	CASSIRGAENEQFF	TGTGCCAGTAGTATCAGGGGCGCCGAGAATGAGCAGTTCTTC
TRBV19	.	.	TRBJ1-1	CASTWAMPMNTEAFF	TGTGCCAGTACTTGGGCCATGCCTATGAACACTGAAGCTTTCTTT
TRBV27	.	.	TRBJ2-1	CASSFPLTGEQFF	TGTGCCAGCAGTTTCCCCCTGACAGGAGAGCAGTTCTTC
TRBV7-6	TRBD1	.	TRBJ1-2	CASSFPGQGVHGYTF	TGTGCCAGCAGCTTCCCGGGACAGGGGGTTCATGGCTACACCTTC
TRBV2	.	few	TRBJ2-6	CASTGTGANVLTF	TGTGCCAGCACAGGCACTGGGGCCAACGTCCTGACTTTC
TRBV11-2	.	.	TRBJ2-2	CASRHREANTGELFF	TGTGCCAGCAGGCACCGGGAAGCCAACACCGGGGAGCTGTTTTTT
TRBV7-8	.	many	TRBJ1-1	CASSAGGVNTEAFF	TGTGCCAGCAGCGCAGGTGGGGTAAACACTGAAGCTTTCTTT
TRBV27	.	many	TRBJ1-3	CASSLGSGNTIYF	TGTGCCAGCAGCCTAGGCTCTGGAAACACCATATATTTT
TRBV19	TRBD1	.	TRBJ1-5	CASTGDRAHQPQHF	TGTGCCAGTACTGGGGACAGGGCCCATCAGCCCCAGCATTTT
TRBV3-1	TRBD2	.	TRBJ2-1	CASSPRGGDPQQFF	TGTGCCAGCAGCCCGCGGGGGGGAGACCCCCAGCAGTTCTTC
TRBV10-3	.	few	TRBJ2-2	CAISESKASQDLPRNTGELFF	TGTGCCATCAGTGAGTCAAAGGCTAGCCAAGACCTACCCCGGAACACCGGGGAGCTGTTTTTT
TRBV5-1	TRBD1	.	TRBJ2-1	CASRTGTGQFF	TGCGCCAGCAGGACCGGGACAGGGCAGTTCTTC
TRBV24-1	.	.	TRBJ1-4	CATSDSGHAMGKLFF	TGTGCCACCAGTGATTCGGGACATGCCATGGGAAAACTGTTTTTT
TRBV19	TRBD1	.	TRBJ2-3	CASSSGTGLEDTQYF	TGTGCCAGTAGTTCCGGGACAGGCCTCGAGGATACGCAGTATTTT
TRBV7-8	TRBD1	few	TRBJ2-5	CASSSPGQQETQYF	TGTGCCAGCAGCTCACCGGGACAGCAAGAGACCCAGTACTTC
TRBV7-2	TRBD1	medium-sized	TRBJ1-2	CASSSQGTEYGYTF	TGTGCCAGCAGCTCCCAGGGGACAGAGTATGGCTACACCTTC
TRBV12-3/TRBV12-4	TRBD1	few	TRBJ1-2	CASSLGGTGYPTYYGYTF	TGTGCCAGCAGTTTAGGCGGGACAGGCTATCCGACTTACTATGGCTACACCTTC
TRBV28	.	.	TRBJ2-2	CARSTVFGTANTGELFF	TGTGCCCGCAGTACCGTTTTTGGGACCGCAAACACCGGGGAGCTGTTTTTT
TRBV7-2	TRBD1	.	TRBJ1-6	CASRIQGLGSLYSPLHF	TGTGCCAGCAGAATACAGGGGCTGGGGAGCCTATACTCACCCCTCCACTTT